This TCR beta chain was sequenced for a study of T cells in Graves' hyperthyroidism and ophthalmopathy. There are 16 residues in the CDR3. Germline assignment: CDR1 SGHTA and CDR2 FQGNSA. V lost 0 bases to trimming and J lost 6 bases, with 15 bases between them. Points from the study as a whole: In blood, most of the thyroid clonotypes expanded above 0.001 were also present.

Amplification of TCR beta CDR3 regions was performed using RNA transcripts as template. HTBI primers were employed in a first-round RT-PCR of the TCR CDR3. A single record per CDR3 protein comes from TCRdb applying MiXCR to the multiplex PCR reads. The table includes nearly 600,000 distinct CDR3 sequences, approximately 14% detected once. This clonotype was counted ten times or more. Its antigen is unknown. Source material: blood. The receptor comes from a woman in her 30s with Graves' hyperthyroidism that later progressed to Graves' ophthalmopathy. This rearrangement joins TRBV7-2 to TRBJ1-5, with a weak D call TRBD1 (6 bases). Here the CDR3 DNA reads TGTGCCAGCAGCTTAGCCTCGACAGGAGGGGGTCAGCCCCAGCATTTT. Translating it yields CASSLASTGGGQPQHF.